This entry describes one TCR beta chain. Original methodology: Estimates of nucleated cell counts were drawn from the amplification of reference gene primers. The protocol was immunoSEQ multiplex PCR, while the TCRdb copy is restricted to in-frame clones and leaves out a portion. The DNA gave D and trimming, while V, J and clone size come from that table. The repertoire includes 200,000 to 250,000 clones, around 86% of them detected once, and approximately 2.1% sits in the top ten. This sample is drawn from a study of blood T cell repertoires in COVID-19. In the study overall: Both acute and convalescent COVID-19 samples were obtained from the United States, Italy and Spain.

The TCR was taken from a man aged 25 to 40 who had recovered from COVID-19. Sequencing used peripheral blood.

CDR3 DNA sequence: TGTGCCAGCAGCCCCTGTCGACCACTCGGGGACAGGTACTGCAATCAGCCCCAGCATTTT. This encodes CASSPCRPLGDRYCNQPQHF. The chain employs TRBV3-1 (or the pseudogene TRBV3-2) and TRBJ1-5; 8 bases fit TRBD1. The V gene end was trimmed by 4 bases and the J gene end by 2 bases; junction bases not matched to a gene: 19. The CDR3 covers 20 residues. Germline loops: CDR1 LGHDT, CDR2 YNNKEL (reference sequence).